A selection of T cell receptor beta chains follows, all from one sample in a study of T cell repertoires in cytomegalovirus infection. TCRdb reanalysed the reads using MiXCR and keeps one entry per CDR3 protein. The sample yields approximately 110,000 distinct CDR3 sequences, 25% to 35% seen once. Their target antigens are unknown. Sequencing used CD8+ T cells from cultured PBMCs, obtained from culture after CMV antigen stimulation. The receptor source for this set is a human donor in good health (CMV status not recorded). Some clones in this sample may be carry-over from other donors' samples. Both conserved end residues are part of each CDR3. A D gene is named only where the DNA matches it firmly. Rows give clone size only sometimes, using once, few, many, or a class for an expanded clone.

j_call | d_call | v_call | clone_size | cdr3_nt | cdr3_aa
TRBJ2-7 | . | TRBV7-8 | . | TGTGCCAGCAGCTTAGTGGTCTGCGGTTACGAGCAGTACTTC | CASSLVVCGYEQYF
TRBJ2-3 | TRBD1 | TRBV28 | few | TGTGCCAGCAGTTCTCTAGGGACAGGAGGAGATACGCAGTATTTT | CASSSLGTGGDTQYF
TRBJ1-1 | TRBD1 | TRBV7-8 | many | TGTGCCAGCAGCTGGACAGGGTGGGACACTGAAGCTTTCTTT | CASSWTGWDTEAFF
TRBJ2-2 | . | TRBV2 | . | TGTGCCAGCATGTCAGGGGACACCGGGGAGCTGTTTTTT | CASMSGDTGELFF
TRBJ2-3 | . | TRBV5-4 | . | TGTGCCAGCAGCAAACCGGGACGGGACACAGATACGCAGTATTTT | CASSKPGRDTDTQYF
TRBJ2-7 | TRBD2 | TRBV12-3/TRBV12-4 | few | TGTGCCAGCAGTTTTGGGGGGGTCCACGAGCAGTACTTC | CASSFGGVHEQYF
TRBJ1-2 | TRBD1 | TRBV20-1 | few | TGCAGTGCTCAGACAGGGGACTATGGCTACACCTTC | CSAQTGDYGYTF
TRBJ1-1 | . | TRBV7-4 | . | TGTGCCAGCAGCTTAGTGGCCCAGAACACTGAAACTTTCTTT | CASSLVAQNTETFF
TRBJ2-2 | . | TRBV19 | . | TGTGCCAGTAGTATCACGGATCAGAACACCGGGGAGCTGTTTTTT | CASSITDQNTGELFF
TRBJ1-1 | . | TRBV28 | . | TGTGCCAGCAGTTTACGCCCTCGGGGGCCGGTCACTGAAGCTTTCTTT | CASSLRPRGPVTEAFF
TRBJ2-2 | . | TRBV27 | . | TGTGCCAGCAGACGTAGAAACACCGGGGAGCTGTTTTTT | CASRRRNTGELFF